Shown below are 10 T cell receptor beta chains from a single sample sequenced in a study of blood T cell repertoires in COVID-19. The protocol was immunoSEQ multiplex PCR, while the TCRdb copy is restricted to in-frame clones and leaves out a portion. The data show some 220,000 clones, with 70% to 90% seen just once and approximately 2.3% held by the top ten. The sample taken for sequencing was peripheral blood. The source of these receptors is a woman between 65 and 79 years old with COVID-19, enrolled during active disease.

V is TRBV19 and J is TRBJ2-3, with TRBD2 identical over 8 bases. The CDR3 has 15 residues. The V gene end was trimmed by 5 bases and the J gene end by 0 bases; junction bases not matched to a gene: 4. Germline V gene lookup returns CDR1 LNHDA and CDR2 SQIVND (reference sequence). The CDR3 bases are TGTGCCAGTAGTCCGGGACTAGGGAGCACAGATACGCAGTATTTT. This encodes CASSPGLGSTDTQYF.

The gene calls are TRBV20-1 and TRBJ1-2, with 7 bases matching TRBD1. In germline, CDR1 is DFQATT, CDR2 SNEGSKA (reference sequence). This CDR3 is built from 13 residues. Trimming removed 3 bases from V and 5 bases from J; junction bases left unmatched: 6. DNA of the CDR3: TGCAGTGCTAGTCGGGGCAGGGGGTATGGCTACACCTTC. This gives the protein CSASRGRGYGYTF.

The rearrangement uses TRBV6-2 or TRBV6-3 and TRBJ1-2; D uncertain. Deletions cut 5 bases from V and 7 bases from J, with 11 bases between. This CDR3 comprises 12 residues. Germline V gene data show CDR1 as MNHEY and CDR2 as SVGEGT. The CDR3, as DNA: TGTGCCAGCAGTCGGCTTGAGGGTGGCTACACCTTC. Encoded protein: CASSRLEGGYTF.

This clone was seen just once. The chain couples TRBV10-3 to TRBJ2-5; TRBD2 might be the D (5 bases). Per germline, CDR1 ENHRY and CDR2 SYGVKD. CDR3 size: 16 residues. Deletions cut 4 bases from V and 1 base from J, with 16 bases between. CDR3 DNA: TGTGCCATCAGTGCCGACAACAGACGGGGCCAAGAGACCCAGTACTTC. As protein: CAISADNRRGQETQYF.

The chain joins TRBV10-3 to TRBJ1-6, with TRBD1 as a possible D gene (6 bases). This CDR3 is built from 14 residues. CDR1 and CDR2 (germline): ENHRY, SYGVKD. Trimming cost V 7 bases and J 5 bases, with 12 bases left between them. In nucleotides, the CDR3 is TGTGCCATCACTCGGGACAATAATAATTCACCCCTCCACTTT. Encoded protein: CAITRDNNNSPLHF.

This rearrangement joins TRBV7-9 to TRBJ1-3; D is unclear. Germline lookup yields CDR1 SEHNR and CDR2 FQNEAQ (reference sequence). V lost 7 bases to trimming and J lost 0 bases, with 10 bases between them. The CDR3 sequence is 14 residues long. The CDR3, as DNA: TGTGCCAGCAACCGCGCGGGCTCTGGAAACACCATATATTTT. Protein product: CASNRAGSGNTIYF.

The chain carries TRBV6-2 or TRBV6-3 and TRBJ2-3, with D tentatively TRBD2 (5 bases). The CDR3 spans 16 residues. Germline V gives CDR1 MNHEY, CDR2 SVGEGT. V lost 0 bases, J lost 4 bases, and 14 bases lay in between. Written as DNA, the CDR3 is TGTGCCAGCAGTTACTCGGTTCGAGGGCCGTCAGATACGCAGTATTTT. Translating it yields CASSYSVRGPSDTQYF.

As DNA, the CDR3 is TGCAGCGTTGAACCCGCGGGGGCGGGAGAGACCCAGTACTTC. Translated, it gives CSVEPAGAGETQYF. The rearrangement uses TRBV29-1 and TRBJ2-5; a weak D match, TRBD2 (7 bases). The V end lost 2 bases, the J end lost 4 bases, and 14 bases lay between the germline ends. This CDR3 is 14 amino acids long. CDR1 is SQVTM, CDR2 ANQGSEA, per germline.

This clone appeared a few times. This sample includes further DNA sequences coding for the same CDR3. The chain uses TRBV6-5 and TRBJ1-1, with TRBD1 matching 7 bases. With 0 bases clipped from V and 4 bases from J, the junction kept 2 bases outside the gene matches. The CDR3 runs 14 residues. Germline CDR1 MNHEY, CDR2 SVGAGI. The CDR3 nucleotides are TGTGCCAGCAGTTACTCACAGGGGACCACTGAAGCTTTCTTT. This encodes CASSYSQGTTEAFF.

J is TRBJ2-5 and V is TRBV3-1 (or the pseudogene TRBV3-2); TRBD2 agrees at 7 bases. Unmatched junction bases numbered 5, after V lost 0 bases and J lost 4 bases. Germline CDR1 is LGHDT and CDR2 is YNNKEL (reference sequence). The CDR3 sequence is 15 residues long. Written as DNA, the CDR3 is TGTGCCAGCAGCCAAGAGGGAGGGAGCATAGAGACCCAGTACTTC. The encoded protein is CASSQEGGSIETQYF.